This T cell receptor beta chain was sequenced for a study of T cell responses to AZD1222 COVID-19 vaccine. Overall study results and limits: CD4 TCRs linked to vaccination spanned spike, dominating at 160-218 and 743-854. Among the donors, most were white British and more were female, and clonal diversity was possibly underestimated. No day 14 peak samples; only post-peak repertoires were characterized.

As regards this clone: Its target is not known.

V was pared by 6 bases and J by 5 bases, with 14 bases between. This CDR3 has 14 amino acids. In germline, CDR1 is MNHNY, CDR2 SVGAGI (reference sequence). Method: immunoSEQ multiplex PCR; TCRdb's copy keeps in-frame clones and lacks some. The sample lists some 130,000 clones, 65% to 90% seen once, with about 7.9% in the top ten. Sequencing was performed on peripheral blood, taken 28 days after the second dose of the MenACWY control vaccine. This rearrangement joins TRBV6-6 to TRBJ2-1; perhaps TRBD1 as D (5 bases). This TCR was recovered from an adult who received the MenACWY meningococcal vaccine as a control. As DNA, the CDR3 is TGTGCCAGCAGAACAGGACAACCAAACAATGAGCAGTTCTTC. Translated, it gives CASRTGQPNNEQFF.